One sample yielded the 18 T cell receptor beta chains listed below, sequenced in a study of response to subunit inactivated influenza vaccine (dated by TCRdb to 2017 to 2018). The protocol used for the library was RT-PCR. These reads were obtained on an Illumina HiSeq 2500. TCRdb trimmed public reads at Q25 via fastp, called clones via MiXCR and kept in-frame beta chains. For every CDR3 protein sequence, its rows merge into one entry that carries the most common genes and DNA. In all, the sample holds approximately 500,000 distinct CDR3 sequences, and 14% of those were seen once. The ten biggest clones cover approximately 10% of the sample. The input for sequencing was PBMCs from blood, taken approximately 12 days after vaccination. All receptors derive from a man aged 50 to 60 who received an inactivated influenza vaccine. Donor details come from another sample of the same person, matched by shared clones.

The V call is TRBV7-2, the J call TRBJ2-7; D unclear. The V gene lost 4 bases and the J gene lost 3 bases, with 16 bases spanning the gap. Germline loops: CDR1 SGHTA, CDR2 FQGNSA. The CDR3 has 15 amino acids. The CDR3 spells CASSSSRWQNYEQYF. The CDR3 bases are TGTGCCAGCAGCTCGTCCCGGTGGCAGAACTACGAGCAGTACTTC.

This clonotype appeared a single time. The chain uses TRBV20-1 and TRBJ2-3, with no clear D. TRBJ1-5 matches the DNA end more closely, so the J call is doubtful. Germline lookup yields CDR1 DFQATT and CDR2 SNEGSKA (reference sequence). The CDR3 is 15 amino acids. The CDR3 sequence is CSARETSGFTDTQHF. DNA of the CDR3: TGCAGTGCCCGAGAGACTAGCGGTTTCACAGATACGCAGCATTTT.

This clonotype was detected a few times. The rearrangement uses TRBV18 and TRBJ2-3, with 9 nucleotides matching TRBD1. The germline V gene encodes CDR1 KGHSH and CDR2 LQKENI. The trim removed 0 bases at V and 4 bases at J, leaving 5 bases unmatched. The CDR3 spans 16 residues. The CDR3 nucleotides are TGTGCCAGCTCACCACCGGGGACAGGGATAGCAGATACGCAGTATTTT. This encodes CASSPPGTGIADTQYF.

This sequence joins TRBV12-3 or TRBV12-4 and TRBJ2-1; TRBD1 is a possible D gene (6 bases). There are 16 residues in the CDR3. Deletions cut 6 bases from V and 1 base from J, with 16 bases between. DNA of the CDR3: TGTGCCAGCAGAGGTACACGGGACACGTCCTACAATGAGCAGTTCTTC. Translating gives CASRGTRDTSYNEQFF.

This clonotype was seen a handful of times. V is TRBV2 and J is TRBJ1-2; 8 bases align to TRBD1. This CDR3 has 15 amino acids. The trim removed 4 bases at V and 2 bases at J, leaving 6 bases unmatched. CDR1 is SNHLY, CDR2 FYNNEI, per germline. The CDR3 coding sequence is TGTGCCAGCAGTGTTGGGACAGGCGCCAACTATGGCTACACCTTC. Residues: CASSVGTGANYGYTF.

This clonotype came up a few times. CDR3 sequence (DNA): TGTGCCAGCAGCTTAGAGGCGGGAGTCGTCTACGAGCAGTACTTC. It is translated as CASSLEAGVVYEQYF. This chain uses TRBV7-2 with TRBJ2-7, with 7 bases that match TRBD2. V lost 1 base to trimming and J lost 3 bases; unmatched junction nucleotides: 6. The CDR3 contains 15 residues. Germline CDR1 SGHTA, CDR2 FQGNSA.

The sample holds a few counts of this clonotype. This chain links TRBV12-3 or TRBV12-4 with TRBJ2-1; D tentatively fits TRBD1 or TRBD2 (5 bases each). The CDR3 totals 16 residues. V lost 5 bases and J lost 2, with 16 bases in between. In DNA, the CDR3 is TGTGCCAGCAGTCGGACACCAGTGCGGGCCTACAATGAGCAGTTCTTC. Its translation is CASSRTPVRAYNEQFF.

This clonotype turned up a few times. The V gene is TRBV2, the J gene TRBJ2-5; 7 bases line up with TRBD2. Germline CDR1 is SNHLY and CDR2 is FYNNEI. With 6 bases clipped from V and 4 bases from J, the junction kept 5 bases outside the gene matches. CDR3 length: 13 residues. For the CDR3, the DNA is TGTGCCAGCAGACGGGAGGTTTCAGAGACCCAGTACTTC. Amino acid sequence: CASRREVSETQYF.

The rearrangement links TRBV20-1 to TRBJ2-3, with D perhaps matching TRBD2 (5 bases). V lost 1 base and J lost 4, with 9 bases in between. The CDR3 covers 13 residues. CDR1 is DFQATT, CDR2 SNEGSKA, per germline (reference sequence). The CDR3, as DNA: TGCAGTGCTAGAGGGAGGTGGGCAGATACGCAGTATTTT. This gives the protein CSARGRWADTQYF.

The sample holds a few counts of this clonotype. The gene calls are TRBV7-9 and TRBJ1-3; 7 bases map to TRBD1. Germline-derived CDR1 and CDR2 are SEHNR and FQNEAQ (reference sequence). This CDR3 has 13 residues. The V segment lost 6 bases and the J segment 10 bases; nucleotides outside the gene matches: 9. This chain's CDR3 is CASRPTSGGTIYF. Here the CDR3 DNA reads TGTGCCAGCAGACCAACCTCAGGGGGGACCATATATTTT.

The table lists this clonotype with a few counts. This chain uses TRBV5-6 with TRBJ2-5; D not certain. Germline CDR1 SGHDT, CDR2 YYEEEE. The CDR3 is 15 amino acids. V lost 5 bases, J lost 5 bases, and 19 bases lay in between. The CDR3 DNA is TGTGCCAGCAGTACCGCCGGAAGAAACGCGGAGACCCAGTACTTC. Encoded protein: CASSTAGRNAETQYF.

This clonotype appeared a few times. This sequence joins TRBV10-3 and TRBJ1-2, with D unresolved. V was clipped by 6 bases and J by 2 bases, with 16 bases between them. The length of the CDR3 is 15 residues. Germline V CDR1 and CDR2: ENHRY, SYGVKD. DNA for the CDR3: TGTGCCATCAGCGAGAGGAAAGGGAAGAACTATGGCTACACCTTC. Amino acids: CAISERKGKNYGYTF.

This clonotype appeared a few times. This chain uses TRBV7-9 with TRBJ2-1; TRBD2 is a possible D gene (5 bases). The germline CDR1 and CDR2 sequences are SEHNR and FQNEAQ (reference sequence). V was trimmed by 5 bases and J by 1 base, leaving 12 bases between them. The CDR3 spans 15 residues. The CDR3 reads CASSRTRGSYNEQFF. The CDR3 coding sequence is TGTGCCAGCAGCCGAACTCGGGGTTCCTACAATGAGCAGTTCTTC.

The rearrangement links TRBV16 to TRBJ1-2, with 7 bases matching TRBD1. The junction had 6 bases not matched to a gene; V was cut back by 4 bases and J by 1 base. The CDR3 is 15 residues long. CDR1 is KGHSY, CDR2 FQNENV, per germline. CDR3: CASSPPTGLNYGYTF. The CDR3 DNA sequence: TGTGCCAGCAGCCCCCCGACAGGGCTTAACTATGGCTACACCTTC.

V and J are TRBV20-1 and TRBJ1-5; D not resolved. The CDR3 sequence is 15 residues long. The V gene's germline CDR1 is DFQATT and CDR2 SNEGSKA (reference sequence). V was clipped by 3 bases and J by 2 bases, with 14 bases between them. The CDR3 nucleotides are TGCAGTGCTAGTTCGGCAGCTAATGGCAATCAGCCCCAGCATTTT. Protein product: CSASSAANGNQPQHF.

This clonotype has only a few counts. The V call is TRBV4-1, the J call TRBJ2-1, with 9 positions matching TRBD2. The V and J ends lost 4 bases and 2 bases, in that order; junction bases with no gene match: 6. This CDR3 region has 16 residues. Per the germline V gene, CDR1 is MGHRA and CDR2 is YSYEKL. The CDR3 nucleotides are TGCGCCAGCAGCCTAATTTCTAGCGGGGCCTACAATGAGCAGTTCTTC. It translates to CASSLISSGAYNEQFF.

This clonotype was observed once. The rearrangement joins TRBV12-3 or TRBV12-4 to TRBJ2-2; TRBD2 matches at 11 bases. The CDR3 sequence is 15 residues long. V lost 5 bases and J lost 11; bases outside the gene matches: 10. The CDR3 sequence: CASSPTSGVDAELFF. CDR3 in DNA: TGTGCCAGCAGTCCGACTAGCGGGGTCGACGCTGAGCTGTTTTTT.

The chain employs TRBV10-3 and TRBJ1-2, with D possibly TRBD1 on 5 matching bases. Germline V gene lookup returns CDR1 ENHRY and CDR2 SYGVKD. This CDR3 region has 11 residues. Trimming pared 3 bases from V and 9 bases from J, leaving 8 bases between. CDR3 coding DNA: TGTGCCATCAGTGACGGGGGAAGCTACACCTTC. It codes for CAISDGGSYTF.